These 15 T cell receptor beta chains originate from one sample sequenced in a study of regulatory T cells in long-lasting Graves disease. With iRepertoire HTBI primers and Arm-PCR of CDR3 regions, TCR beta libraries were built. TCRdb redid the calling of the multiplex PCR reads with MiXCR, one entry per CDR3 protein. Of approximately 350,000 distinct CDR3 sequences listed, roughly 15% are singletons. Time point given: newly diagnosed GD, antithyroid drugs for less than 3 months. The TCR library used RNA extracted from PBMCs. This sample was shared with a second study, whose subject was T cells in Graves' hyperthyroidism and ophthalmopathy.

Here the sequenced sample was peripheral blood mononuclear cells (PBMCs), taken at new diagnosis, from a patient treated with antithyroid drugs. Every receptor here comes from a woman in her late teens or twenties with Graves disease.

This clonotype was detected many times. This chain connects TRBV11-2 to TRBJ2-7; 9 bases fit TRBD1. This CDR3 comprises 15 residues. Per the germline V gene, CDR1 is SGHAT and CDR2 is FQNNGV. After removal of 1 base from V and 3 bases from J, the junction contained 4 bases not matched to a gene. The CDR3 here is CASSLAGQGHYEQYF. CDR3 DNA: TGTGCCAGCAGCTTAGCGGGACAGGGTCACTACGAGCAGTACTTC.

A word on this clonotype: A clone one base away is much larger, so this may be a read error. This chain connects TRBV6-1 to TRBJ2-5; D is unclear. The V and J ends lost 5 bases and 5 bases respectively, with 18 bases between them. The germline CDR1 and CDR2 sequences are MNHNS and SASEGT. The CDR3 totals 15 residues. The CDR3 nucleotides read TGTGCCAGCAGTCTTCAAGCGACTCACGGGGAGACCCAGTACTTC. Amino acids: CASSLQATHGETQYF.

V usage is TRBV29-1 and J usage is TRBJ1-2; D not resolved. The CDR3 covers 11 residues. In germline, CDR1 is SQVTM, CDR2 ANQGSEA. V was pared by 6 bases and J by 5 bases, with 10 bases between. In nucleotides, the CDR3 is TGCAGCGTGGGATCTGGTTATGGCTACACCTTC. Protein sequence: CSVGSGYGYTF. Together with reference TRBV29-1 and TRBJ1-2, the CDR3 gives the full variable domain: SAVISQKPSRDICQRGTSLTIQCQVDSQVTMMFWYRQQPGQSLTLIATANQGSEATYESGFVIDKFPISRPNLTFSTLTVSNMSPEDSSIYLCSVGSGYGYTFGSGTRLTVV.

This clonotype was seen ten or more times. The gene calls are TRBV2 and TRBJ2-3; 8 nucleotides match TRBD1. Trimming cost V 5 bases and J 5 bases; bases outside gene matches: 3. The CDR3 has 13 amino acids. Germline loops: CDR1 SNHLY, CDR2 FYNNEI. CDR3 DNA sequence: TGTGCCAGCAGTTCGGGACAGGTAGATACGCAGTATTTT. It specifies CASSSGQVDTQYF.

This clonotype was found many times. CDR3 DNA: TGTGCCAGCAGCCAAGGAGGAGGGCGTAGCACAGATACGCAGTATTTT. Protein: CASSQGGGRSTDTQYF. V usage is TRBV14 and J usage is TRBJ2-3, with D perhaps matching TRBD2 (6 bases). The CDR3 loop spans 16 amino acids. CDR1 and CDR2 (germline): SGHDN, FVKESK. Trimming took off 1 base at V and 0 bases at J, with 11 bases between the two ends.

This chain links TRBV5-8 with TRBJ1-1; D gene uncertain. The CDR3 totals 14 residues. Trimming pared 0 bases from V and 8 bases from J, leaving 14 bases between. Germline CDR1 and CDR2: SGHTS and YDEGEE. The CDR3 nucleotides read TGTGCCAGCAGCTTGGAACTAGTGTCCGGGGAAGCTTTCTTT. Its translation is CASSLELVSGEAFF.

This clonotype has at least ten counts. V gene TRBV11-2 combines with J gene TRBJ2-7, with 7 nucleotides matching TRBD1. The CDR3 covers 17 residues. V gave up 8 bases and J gave up 1 base; unmatched junction bases: 17. CDR1 is SGHAT, CDR2 FQNNGV, per germline. The CDR3 loop reads CASAPGRRTGPSYEQYF. Written as DNA, the CDR3 is TGTGCCAGCGCACCTGGCCGCCGGACAGGCCCATCCTACGAGCAGTACTTC.

The CDR3 loop reads CASSPRTGGSQPQHF. Here the CDR3 DNA reads TGTGCCAGCAGCCCCAGGACAGGGGGGTCCCAGCCCCAGCATTTT. The genes are TRBV12-3 or TRBV12-4 and TRBJ1-5, with 10 bases identical to TRBD1. With 6 bases clipped from V and 7 bases from J, the junction kept 9 bases outside the gene matches. This CDR3 region has 15 residues.

V is TRBV20-1 and J is TRBJ2-5, with D possibly being TRBD2 (7 bases). The CDR3 totals 13 residues. The ends were cut back, 5 bases at V and 2 bases at J, with 12 bases in the middle. Per the germline V gene, CDR1 is DFQATT and CDR2 is SNEGSKA (reference sequence). CDR3 region: CSASGGVQETQYF. CDR3 nucleotides: TGCAGTGCTTCGGGGGGCGTACAAGAGACCCAGTACTTC.

In its sample, this clonotype was seen many times. The chain couples TRBV28 to TRBJ2-3, with D uncertain. CDR3 length equals 20 residues. Trimming took off 9 bases at V and 4 bases at J, with 35 bases between the two ends. The germline V gene has CDR1 MDHEN and CDR2 SYDVKM. The CDR3 bases are TGTGCCAGTCCCCCCCCCCTTGAAAGGAAAGGTTATGATTTGTCAGATACGCAGTATTTT. This encodes CASPPPLERKGYDLSDTQYF.

The chain links TRBV6-1 to TRBJ2-1; 9 bases map to TRBD1. The germline gives CDR1 MNHNS, CDR2 SASEGT. The J segment lost 6 bases and the V segment lost 4 bases, leaving 7 bases of the junction unmatched. The CDR3 is 15 residues long. CDR3 nucleotides: TGTGCCAGCAGTGCGCTGGGACAGGGATTCAATGAGCAGTTCTTC. Translation: CASSALGQGFNEQFF.

This clonotype was seen only a few times. The genes are TRBV7-9 and TRBJ1-2; D not resolved. Trimming removed 5 bases from V and 2 bases from J, with 12 bases in between. The CDR3 length is 14 residues. Germline-derived CDR1 and CDR2 are SEHNR and FQNEAQ (reference sequence). The CDR3 loop is CASSSATENYGYTF. The CDR3 DNA reads as TGTGCCAGCAGCAGCGCGACCGAAAACTATGGCTACACCTTC.

This clonotype was detected many times. Here the CDR3 DNA reads TGTGCCAGCAGCTTTTGGCACGTAAACACCGGGGAGCTGTTTTTT. Translated, it gives CASSFWHVNTGELFF. This sequence joins TRBV5-6 and TRBJ2-2; D not certain. Per the germline V gene, CDR1 is SGHDT and CDR2 is YYEEEE. The CDR3 loop spans 15 amino acids. The V end was cut by 2 bases, the J end by 2 bases, with 10 bases between.

The J gene is TRBJ2-1, the V gene TRBV6-2 or TRBV6-3, with 13 positions matching TRBD2. Germline-derived CDR1 and CDR2 are MNHEY and SVGEGT. Unmatched junction bases numbered 7, after V lost 8 bases and J lost 3 bases. The CDR3 loop spans 16 amino acids. CDR3 region: CASGRLAGGLYNEQFF. CDR3 in DNA: TGTGCCAGCGGAAGACTAGCGGGAGGCCTCTACAATGAGCAGTTCTTC.

J is TRBJ1-2 and V is TRBV12-3 or TRBV12-4; perhaps TRBD1 as D (6 bases). CDR3 length: 12 amino acids. V was pared by 10 bases and J by 13 bases, with 22 bases between. CDR3 region: CATKGGAGDVTF. The CDR3 nucleotides read TGTGCCACCAAGGGGGGGGCAGGGGACGTCACCTTC.